What follows is one TCR beta chain and its context. The antigen is not known. V lost 1 base, J lost 5 bases, and 8 bases lay in between. From germline, CDR1 is LNHDA and CDR2 SQIVND (reference sequence). This CDR3 has 13 residues. This specimen comes from a study of T cell responses to AZD1222 COVID-19 vaccine. This table comes from immunoSEQ multiplex PCR, and its TCRdb copy is limited to in-frame clones, with some not included. The sample yields about 150,000 clones, 80% to 95% seen once. Study outcomes and limitations: Nearly half of spike-specific TCRs reportedly go after variant regions that carry no mutations. Donors were mostly white British, more females; clonal diversity possibly underestimated.

This chain links TRBV19 with TRBJ1-2, with no clear D. The sequences come from peripheral blood, collected 28 days after the second AZD1222 dose. The origin of this receptor is an adult who received the AZD1222 COVID-19 vaccine. CDR3 nucleotide sequence: TGTGCCAGTAGTATAGCCCAGGAGTATGGCTACACCTTC. Translating it yields CASSIAQEYGYTF.